The T cell receptor (beta chain) described here comes from a study of early T cells in non-severe SARS-CoV-2 infection. This clonotype was observed at least ten times. V shed 5 bases and J shed 8 bases, with 12 bases lying between them. This CDR3 has 11 amino acids. Looked up from germline, CDR1 is SQVTM and CDR2 is ANQGSEA. TCRdb recomputed calls from the 5' RACE reads with MiXCR, one row per CDR3 protein. The sample consists of almost 30,000 distinct CDR3 sequences, under 6% of them appearing once. V and J are TRBV29-1 and TRBJ1-2; D unresolved. Material: whole blood. This TCR was recovered from an adult who was a healthcare worker with PCR-confirmed SARS-CoV-2 infection or an uninfected control (not recorded which). This chain's CDR3 is CSVSPERGYTF. The CDR3 DNA follows: TGCAGCGTTTCCCCAGAACGAGGCTACACCTTC.